This T cell receptor beta chain was captured in a study of blood T cell repertoires in COVID-19. Study context: The study drew acute and convalescent COVID-19 samples from the United States, Italy and Spain. From T cells, B-cell-depleted T cells, or PBMCs came the material, which was cDNA or gDNA.

V dropped 5 bases and J dropped 9 bases, with 17 bases sitting between them. Germline loops: CDR1 MNHEY, CDR2 SVGAGI. This CDR3 has 14 amino acids. The authors' processing: Cell counts per sample came from amplifying reference gene primers. Here immunoSEQ multiplex PCR was the method, and the copy in TCRdb shows in-frame clones only, minus some. From that table come the V and J calls and clone size; the DNA was used to work out D and trimming. The table lists 140,000 or so clones, about nine tenths of them singletons. Sample: peripheral blood. The V and J genes are TRBV6-5 and TRBJ2-1; D possibly corresponds to TRBD2 (6 bases). The TCR sequence derives from a woman between 50 and 59 years old with acute or convalescent COVID-19. The CDR3 loop reads CASSPGSYTSEQFF. The CDR3 bases are TGTGCCAGCAGTCCCGGGAGCTATACCTCTGAGCAGTTCTTC.